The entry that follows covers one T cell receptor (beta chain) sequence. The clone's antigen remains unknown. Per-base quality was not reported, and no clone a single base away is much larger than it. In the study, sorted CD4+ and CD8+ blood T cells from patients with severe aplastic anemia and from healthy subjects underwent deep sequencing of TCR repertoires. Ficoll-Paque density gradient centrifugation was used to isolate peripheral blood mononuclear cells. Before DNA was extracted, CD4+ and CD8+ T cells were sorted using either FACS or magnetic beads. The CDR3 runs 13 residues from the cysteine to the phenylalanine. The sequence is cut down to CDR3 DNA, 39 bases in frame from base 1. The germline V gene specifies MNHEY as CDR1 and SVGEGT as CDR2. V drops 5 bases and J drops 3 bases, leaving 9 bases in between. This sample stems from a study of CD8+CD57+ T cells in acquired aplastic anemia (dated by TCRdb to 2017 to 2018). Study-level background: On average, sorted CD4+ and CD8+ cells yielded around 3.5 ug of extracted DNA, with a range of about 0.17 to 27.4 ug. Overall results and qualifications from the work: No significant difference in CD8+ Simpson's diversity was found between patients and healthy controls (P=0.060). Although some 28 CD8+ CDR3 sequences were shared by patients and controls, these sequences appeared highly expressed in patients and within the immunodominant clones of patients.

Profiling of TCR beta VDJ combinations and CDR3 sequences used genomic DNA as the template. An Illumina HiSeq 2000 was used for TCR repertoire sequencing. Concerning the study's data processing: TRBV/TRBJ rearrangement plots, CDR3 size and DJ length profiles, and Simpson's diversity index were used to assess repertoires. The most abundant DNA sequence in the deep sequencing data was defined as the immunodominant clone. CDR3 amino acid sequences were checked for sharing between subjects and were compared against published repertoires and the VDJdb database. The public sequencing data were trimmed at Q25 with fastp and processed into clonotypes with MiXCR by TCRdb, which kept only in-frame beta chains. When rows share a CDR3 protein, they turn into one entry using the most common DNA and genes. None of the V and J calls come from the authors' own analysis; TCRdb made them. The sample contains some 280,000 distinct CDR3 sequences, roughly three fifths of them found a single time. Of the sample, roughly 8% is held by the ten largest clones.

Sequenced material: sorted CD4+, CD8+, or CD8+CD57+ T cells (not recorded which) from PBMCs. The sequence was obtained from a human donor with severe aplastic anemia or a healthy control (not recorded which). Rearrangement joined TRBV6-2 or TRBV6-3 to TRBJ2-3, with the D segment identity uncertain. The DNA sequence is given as TGTGCCAGCAGTAATCGACAAACAGATACGCAGTATTTT. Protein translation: CASSNRQTDTQYF.